The 27 T cell receptor beta chains presented below share a single source sample, sequenced in a study of T cells in narcolepsy. Using immunoSEQ multiplex PCR, the repertoire was profiled, and TCRdb retains in-frame clones only, with some absent. The sample lists some 37,000 clones, approximately 86% occurring once. Sequencing used CD45RA- memory CD4+ T cells from PBMCs. These receptors all stem from a human donor with narcolepsy.

There are a few counts of this clone. J is TRBJ1-4 and V is TRBV4-1; 9 bases fit TRBD1. The CDR3 has 14 amino acids. V shed 5 bases and J 8 bases; nucleotides not matched to a gene: 6. The V gene's germline CDR1 is MGHRA and CDR2 YSYEKL. DNA of the CDR3: TGCGCCAGCAGCTTACAGGGGGCACAGGAAAAACTGTTTTTT. It is translated as CASSLQGAQEKLFF.

The chain joins TRBV11-3 to TRBJ2-7; TRBD1 is a possible D gene (6 bases). V dropped 5 bases and J dropped 1 base, with 12 bases sitting between them. CDR3 size: 14 residues. Germline CDR1 is SGHNT and CDR2 is YENEEA. For the CDR3, the DNA is TGTGCCAGCAGCCCTGGGGGCAATTCCTACGAGCAGTACTTC. Translating it yields CASSPGGNSYEQYF.

In this sample, this clone turned up once. The gene calls are TRBV5-4 and TRBJ2-5; 10 nucleotides match TRBD2. The CDR3 consists of 17 residues. The V segment lost 0 bases and the J segment 2 bases; nucleotides outside the gene matches: 7. CDR1 and CDR2 from the germline V gene are SGHNT and YYREEE (reference sequence). In DNA form, the CDR3 reads TGTGCCAGCAGCTTGGGTCCTAGCGGGGGAACACAAGAGACCCAGTACTTC. Translating it yields CASSLGPSGGTQETQYF.

This chain's CDR3 is CASSTGTSGGLKTQYF. In DNA, the CDR3 is TGTGCCAGCAGCACCGGGACTAGCGGGGGTTTAAAGACCCAGTACTTC. The chain is built from TRBV7-6 and TRBJ2-5; 14 bases map to TRBD2. The V gene's germline CDR1 is SGHVS and CDR2 FNYEAQ. The V gene end was trimmed by 5 bases and the J gene end by 6 bases; junction bases not matched to a gene: 8. This CDR3 region has 16 residues.

The rearrangement links TRBV5-1 to TRBJ1-2; D is perhaps TRBD1 (5 bases). Looked up from germline, CDR1 is SGHRS and CDR2 is YFSETQ. V gave up 4 bases and J gave up 2 bases, with 12 bases separating them. There are 14 residues in the CDR3. DNA for the CDR3: TGCGCCAGCAGCATGGAGGGACGGAACTATGGCTACACCTTC. It codes for CASSMEGRNYGYTF. The entire variable domain, with the rest obtained from reference TRBV5-1 and TRBJ1-2, is as follows: KAGVTQTPRYLIKTRGQQVTLSCSPISGHRSVSWYQQTPGQGLQFLFEYFSETQRNKGNFPGRFSGRQFSNSRSEMNVSTLELGDSALYLCASSMEGRNYGYTFGSGTRLTVV.

The CDR3 DNA follows: TGTGCCAGCAGCTTAGACGGAAGCTATAATTCACCCCTCCACTTT. Translating it yields CASSLDGSYNSPLHF. The V and J genes are TRBV7-9 and TRBJ1-6; D gene unclear. Trimming pared 1 base from V and 3 bases from J, leaving 7 bases between. Germline-derived CDR1 and CDR2 are SEHNR and FQNEAQ (reference sequence). The CDR3 is 15 amino acids.

The chain combines TRBV6-1 with TRBJ1-6; 9 positions agree with TRBD1. Germline CDR1 is MNHNS and CDR2 is SASEGT. The ends lost 4 bases at V and 10 bases at J; junction bases unmatched: 5. The CDR3 is 14 residues long. The CDR3 sequence is CASSGDRGRSPLHF. CDR3 sequence (DNA): TGTGCCAGCAGTGGAGACAGGGGGAGATCACCCCTCCACTTT.

V and J are TRBV5-1 and TRBJ2-5; D is uncertain. Germline V gene data show CDR1 as SGHRS and CDR2 as YFSETQ. Trimming left V 3 bases short and J 2 bases short, with 8 bases between. The CDR3 is made up of 13 amino acids. The DNA for the CDR3 is TGCGCCAGCAGCTCCCCGGGTCAAGAGACCCAGTACTTC. As protein: CASSSPGQETQYF.

V usage is TRBV19 and J usage is TRBJ1-1, with D maybe TRBD1 (5 bases). Trimming removed 3 bases at V and 2 bases at J, with 10 bases between. The CDR3 has 14 residues. Germline CDR1 reads LNHDA; CDR2 reads SQIVND (reference sequence). CDR3 DNA sequence: TGTGCCAGTAGTATCGGGGCTACCAACACTGAAGCTTTCTTT. It translates to CASSIGATNTEAFF.

This clone has only one observation. This chain connects TRBV27 to TRBJ2-1; TRBD2 is a possible D gene (5 bases). Germline CDR1 MNHEY, CDR2 SMNVEV (reference sequence). V lost 1 base and J 0 bases, leaving 13 bases between the germline ends. The CDR3 length is 17 residues. The CDR3 nucleotides are TGTGCCAGCAGTTTATTCCTCCCGGGGAGCTCCTACAATGAGCAGTTCTTC. The encoded protein is CASSLFLPGSSYNEQFF.

This clone was detected only once. V gene TRBV18 combines with J gene TRBJ2-5; D is undetermined. V was shortened by 2 bases and J by 3 bases, with 16 bases between the two germline ends. Germline V gives CDR1 KGHSH, CDR2 LQKENI. CDR3 length: 16 residues. CDR3 amino acids: CASSPNKPSREETQYF. The CDR3 coding sequence is TGTGCCAGCTCACCAAACAAGCCAAGCAGAGAAGAGACCCAGTACTTC.

This clone has just one count. CDR3 DNA sequence: TGTGCCATCAGTGAGTCGGGGGGAAATCAGCCCCAGCATTTT. Its translation: CAISESGGNQPQHF. This chain connects TRBV10-3 to TRBJ1-5, with D possibly matching TRBD1 (5 bases). The CDR3 consists of 14 residues. The V gene's germline CDR1 is ENHRY and CDR2 SYGVKD. V was trimmed by 0 bases and J by 4 bases, leaving 7 bases between them.

The chain is built from TRBV5-1 and TRBJ1-1, with D possibly being TRBD1 (6 bases). V lost 4 bases, J lost 0 bases, and 13 bases lay in between. Per germline, CDR1 SGHRS and CDR2 YFSETQ. This CDR3 has 15 residues. The CDR3 region is CASSGLDSLNTEAFF. CDR3 in DNA: TGCGCCAGCAGCGGGTTGGACAGCTTGAACACTGAAGCTTTCTTT.

V usage is TRBV5-4 and J usage is TRBJ1-2; D is undetermined. V was clipped by 5 bases and J by 4 bases, with 12 bases between them. The CDR3 is made up of 13 amino acids. Germline CDR1 reads SGHNT; CDR2 reads YYREEE (reference sequence). In DNA form, the CDR3 reads TGTGCCAGCAGGGAGAAGAGGCTCTATGGCTACACCTTC. Protein: CASREKRLYGYTF.

The chain uses TRBV30 and TRBJ1-2; the D is unclear. This CDR3 has 11 amino acids. V dropped 2 bases and J dropped 5 bases, with 6 bases sitting between them. Germline CDR1 is GTSNPN and CDR2 is SVGIG (reference sequence). This CDR3 is CAWSRVYGYTF. CDR3 nucleotides: TGTGCCTGGAGTCGGGTGTATGGCTACACCTTC.

The genes are TRBV7-6 and TRBJ2-7; D uncertain. The V end was cut by 0 bases, the J end by 6 bases, with 12 bases between. The CDR3 is 14 residues long. Germline-derived CDR1 and CDR2 are SGHVS and FNYEAQ. The CDR3 DNA reads as TGTGCCAGCAGCTTAGCAGGCGGAACGGGCGAGCAGTACTTC. It codes for CASSLAGGTGEQYF.

In DNA form, the CDR3 reads TGTGCCAGTAGTCTAGCGGGACAGGGTTACGAGCAGTACTTC. Protein sequence: CASSLAGQGYEQYF. The chain employs TRBV19 and TRBJ2-7; D assignment may be TRBD1 or TRBD2 (9 bases each). V lost 5 bases and J lost 4, with 15 bases in between. Germline V gene data show CDR1 as LNHDA and CDR2 as SQIVND (reference sequence). CDR3 length equals 14 residues.

The rearrangement joins TRBV7-9 to TRBJ1-1, with D possibly being TRBD1 (6 bases). The germline gives CDR1 SEHNR, CDR2 FQNEAQ (reference sequence). Trimming pared 4 bases from V and 7 bases from J, leaving 22 bases between. The CDR3 length is 16 residues. The chain's CDR3 is CASSSRGAGRGIEAFF. The CDR3 DNA is TGTGCCAGCAGCTCCCGGGGGGCAGGGAGGGGTATTGAAGCTTTCTTT.

The chain uses TRBV5-1 and TRBJ2-3; D may be TRBD1 (5 bases). This CDR3 comprises 14 residues. V was pared by 4 bases and J by 6 bases, with 15 bases between. The germline V gene has CDR1 SGHRS and CDR2 YFSETQ. The CDR3 here is CASSLEGAGDTQYF. In DNA, the CDR3 is TGCGCCAGCAGCCTTGAAGGAGCAGGGGATACGCAGTATTTT.

The CDR3 nucleotides are TGTGCCAGCAGTCCCCTGGGGGGACAGGGGAAACAGCCCCAGCATTTT. This translates into CASSPLGGQGKQPQHF. This chain links TRBV2 with TRBJ1-5, with 10 bases lining up with TRBD1. This CDR3 comprises 16 residues. With 5 bases clipped from V and 7 bases from J, the junction kept 11 bases outside the gene matches. The germline gives CDR1 SNHLY, CDR2 FYNNEI. Drawing the rest from reference TRBV2 and TRBJ1-5, the complete variable domain is EPEVTQTPSHQVTQMGQEVILRCVPISNHLYFYWYRQILGQKVEFLVSFYNNEISEKSEIFDDQFSVERPDGSNFTLKIRSTKLEDSAMYFCASSPLGGQGKQPQHFGDGTRLSIL.

The J gene is TRBJ2-7, the V gene TRBV9, with TRBD1 identical over 8 bases. V lost 4 bases and J lost 0; bases outside the gene matches: 9. CDR1 is SGDLS, CDR2 YYNGEE, per germline. The CDR3 covers 16 residues. CDR3 in amino acids: CASSQGAGTLSYEQYF. Here the CDR3 DNA reads TGTGCCAGCAGCCAGGGGGCGGGGACCCTCTCCTACGAGCAGTACTTC.

The genes are TRBV6-6 and TRBJ1-1, with 7 bases fitting TRBD1. Germline V gene lookup returns CDR1 MNHNY and CDR2 SVGAGI (reference sequence). The junction had 5 bases not matched to a gene; V was cut back by 6 bases and J by 4 bases. The CDR3 is made up of 13 amino acids. CDR3 coding DNA: TGTGCCAGCAGCGACGCAGGGGGCACTGAAGCTTTCTTT. This translates into CASSDAGGTEAFF.

This sequence joins TRBV5-4 and TRBJ2-5, with D possibly called TRBD1 or TRBD2 (5 bases each). The CDR3 loop spans 13 amino acids. Germline CDR1 and CDR2: SGHNT and YYREEE (reference sequence). V lost 4 bases to trimming and J lost 2 bases, with 9 bases between them. Here the CDR3 reads CASSPGPQETQYF. The CDR3 nucleotides read TGTGCCAGCAGCCCGGGACCTCAAGAGACCCAGTACTTC. The full variable domain, completed using reference TRBV5-4 and TRBJ2-5, is ETGVTQSPTHLIKTRGQQVTLRCSSQSGHNTVSWYQQALGQGPQFIFQYYREEENGRGNFPPRFSGLQFPNYSSELNVNALELDDSALYLCASSPGPQETQYFGPGTRLLVL.

This chain uses TRBV10-3 with TRBJ2-7; no reliable D call. CDR3 size: 14 residues. CDR1 is ENHRY and CDR2 is SYGVKD in the germline V gene. Trimming stripped 0 bases from V and 7 bases from J, with 13 bases between. CDR3: CAISESATAREQYF. Written as DNA, the CDR3 is TGTGCCATCAGTGAGTCCGCTACAGCTAGGGAGCAGTACTTC.

The chain employs TRBV10-3 and TRBJ1-2; D ambiguous. CDR1 and CDR2 (germline): ENHRY, SYGVKD. The CDR3 is made up of 11 amino acids. V was pared by 4 bases and J by 7 bases, with 7 bases between. This chain's CDR3 is CAISAVSGYTF. DNA of the CDR3: TGTGCCATCAGTGCCGTATCTGGCTACACCTTC.

The chain carries TRBV29-1 and TRBJ1-6, with 9 bases lining up with TRBD1. This CDR3 is 14 amino acids long. Looked up from germline, CDR1 is SQVTM and CDR2 is ANQGSEA. V lost 7 bases and J lost 6; bases outside the gene matches: 7. DNA for the CDR3: TGCAGCGCCTCCGAGGGACAGGGTAATTCACCCCTCCACTTT. Protein sequence: CSASEGQGNSPLHF.

The chain couples TRBV6-6 to TRBJ2-4; the D is unclear. The germline V gene has CDR1 MNHNY and CDR2 SVGAGI (reference sequence). The V end lost 5 bases, the J end lost 4 bases, and 3 bases lay between the germline ends. This CDR3 has 11 amino acids. In DNA, the CDR3 is TGTGCCAGCAGTCCTAAAAACATTCAGTACTTC. Amino acids: CASSPKNIQYF.